These 13 T cell receptor beta chains were all obtained from the same sample, sequenced in a study of control samples from healthy donors and cancer patients. Generated by immunoSEQ multiplex PCR, the TCRdb table keeps only in-frame clones and is missing some. The profile covers around 250,000 clones, with almost 85% appearing a single time and about 14% taken by the ten largest. The sample comprised PBMCs. The receptors derive from a woman aged 60-75 years with lung cancer.

The chain joins TRBV6-5 to TRBJ2-3; tentatively, D is TRBD1 or TRBD2 (5 bases each). The CDR3 contains 14 residues. With 6 bases removed from V and 2 bases from J, the gap between germline ends came to 12 bases. CDR1 MNHEY and CDR2 SVGAGI come from the germline V gene. CDR3 in amino acids: CASRAGATTDTQYF. The CDR3 DNA reads TGTGCCAGCAGAGCCGGGGCTACCACAGATACGCAGTATTTT.

V is TRBV11-1 and J is TRBJ1-5; D remains ambiguous. The V end was cut by 2 bases, the J end by 7 bases, with 9 bases between. CDR3 length: 13 residues. Germline values: CDR1 SGHAT, CDR2 FQDESV (reference sequence). CDR3 protein: CASSLFPGQPQHF. The CDR3 DNA is TGTGCCAGCAGCTTATTTCCCGGACAGCCCCAGCATTTT.

The chain links TRBV19 to TRBJ1-5; 7 bases fit TRBD1. J gave up 3 bases and V 4 bases, and 6 bases lay outside the gene matches. The germline CDR1 and CDR2 sequences are LNHDA and SQIVND (reference sequence). The length of the CDR3 is 15 residues. The CDR3 region is CASSSPGGPNQPQHF. CDR3 DNA sequence: TGTGCCAGTAGTAGCCCAGGGGGGCCCAATCAGCCCCAGCATTTT.

V is TRBV6-1 and J is TRBJ1-3, with 10 bases fitting TRBD1. This CDR3 is built from 16 residues. Losses at the gene ends were 0 bases for V and 8 bases for J; bases not matched to a gene: 7. Looked up from germline, CDR1 is MNHNS and CDR2 is SASEGT. In nucleotides, the CDR3 is TGTGCCAGCAGTGAAGCGCCTTGGGACAGGGGCGACACCATATATTTT. Its protein product is CASSEAPWDRGDTIYF.

The gene calls are TRBV5-1 and TRBJ2-5; D is possibly TRBD1 (5 bases). Germline values: CDR1 SGHRS, CDR2 YFSETQ. The CDR3 is made up of 16 amino acids. V gave up 0 bases and J gave up 4 bases, with 16 bases separating them. The CDR3 loop reads CASSLALRGSRETQYF. In nucleotides, the CDR3 is TGCGCCAGCAGCTTGGCCCTAAGGGGATCTCGAGAGACCCAGTACTTC.

J is TRBJ1-5 and V is TRBV2; D remains unclear. CDR3 size: 14 residues. Germline V gives CDR1 SNHLY, CDR2 FYNNEI. V was clipped by 5 bases and J by 1 base, with 9 bases between them. The CDR3 is CASSRQMSNQPQHF. CDR3 nucleotides: TGTGCCAGCAGTAGGCAGATGAGCAATCAGCCCCAGCATTTT.

This chain joins TRBV28 and TRBJ2-7; the D gene is possibly TRBD1 (6 bases). CDR1 and CDR2 (germline): MDHEN, SYDVKM. The ends were cut back, 8 bases at V and 2 bases at J, with 16 bases in the middle. This CDR3 is 14 amino acids long. CDR3 amino acids: CASREQGVTYEQYF. The DNA for the CDR3 is TGTGCCAGCCGGGAACAGGGAGTAACCTACGAGCAGTACTTC.

This chain connects TRBV28 to TRBJ1-5; D call uncertain. Germline CDR1 reads MDHEN; CDR2 reads SYDVKM. With 3 bases removed from V and 0 bases from J, the gap between germline ends came to 18 bases. The length of the CDR3 is 18 residues. CDR3 nucleotides: TGTGCCAGCAGTTTCAAAGGCGCCGGGAAGTATAGCAATCAGCCCCAGCATTTT. Encoded protein: CASSFKGAGKYSNQPQHF.

This clone was seen more than once but under ten times. The chain combines TRBV29-1 with TRBJ2-2, with 7 bases lining up with TRBD2. After removal of 6 bases from V and 1 base from J, the junction contained 8 bases not matched to a gene. The germline V gene encodes CDR1 SQVTM and CDR2 ANQGSEA. This CDR3 has 15 residues. This CDR3 is CSVGGGWRNTGELFF. The CDR3 bases are TGCAGCGTCGGGGGAGGGTGGAGGAACACCGGGGAGCTGTTTTTT.

This chain joins TRBV11-1 and TRBJ2-1; 11 bases line up with TRBD2. CDR3 size: 13 residues. V lost 5 bases, J lost 9 bases, and 3 bases stayed unmatched. Germline V lookup: CDR1 SGHAT, CDR2 FQDESV (reference sequence). The CDR3 here is CASSPGLAGEQFF. CDR3 in DNA: TGTGCCAGCAGCCCAGGACTAGCGGGTGAGCAGTTCTTC.

The chain combines TRBV28 with TRBJ2-4; the match to TRBD2 covers 7 bases. V trimming: 4 bases; J trimming: 4 bases; junction bases outside the gene matches: 13. Per germline, CDR1 MDHEN and CDR2 SYDVKM. The CDR3 has 17 amino acids. In DNA, the CDR3 is TGTGCCAGCAGTTCCAGTTCAGGCGGGAGCGTGAAAAACATTCAGTACTTC. It codes for CASSSSSGGSVKNIQYF.

The gene calls are TRBV4-2 and TRBJ1-1, with a tentative D call TRBD1 (6 bases). Germline CDR1 LGHNA, CDR2 YNFKEQ. The CDR3 is 15 residues long. Between the trimmed V and J ends, which lost 1 base and 5 bases, there was a span of 14 bases. The CDR3 coding sequence is TGTGCCAGCAGCCAAGTGAGGGGGGCCGCAACTGAAGCTTTCTTT. It is translated as CASSQVRGAATEAFF.

CDR3 in DNA: TGTGCCAGCAGTCCTGCGGGGGCCTATAGCAATCAGCCCCAGCATTTT. It codes for CASSPAGAYSNQPQHF. The chain combines TRBV27 with TRBJ1-5; weak D call: TRBD1 (6 bases). Germline V gene data show CDR1 as MNHEY and CDR2 as SMNVEV (reference sequence). Trimming took off 5 bases at V and 0 bases at J, with 14 bases between the two ends. The CDR3 is 16 amino acids.